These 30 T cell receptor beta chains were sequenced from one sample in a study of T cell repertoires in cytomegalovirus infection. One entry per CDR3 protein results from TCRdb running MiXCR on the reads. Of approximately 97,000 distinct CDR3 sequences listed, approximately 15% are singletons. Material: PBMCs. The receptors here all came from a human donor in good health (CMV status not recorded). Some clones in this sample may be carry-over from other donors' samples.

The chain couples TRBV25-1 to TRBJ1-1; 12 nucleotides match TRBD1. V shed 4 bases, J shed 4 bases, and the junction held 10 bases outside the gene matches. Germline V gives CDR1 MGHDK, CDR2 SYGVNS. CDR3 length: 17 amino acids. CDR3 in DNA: TGTGCCAGCAGTGGAGGGACAGGGGGCGGCGATATCACTGAAGCTTTCTTT. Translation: CASSGGTGGGDITEAFF. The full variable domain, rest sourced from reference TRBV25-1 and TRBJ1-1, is EADIYQTPRYLVIGTGKKITLECSQTMGHDKMYWYQQDPGMELHLIHYSYGVNSTEKGDLSSESTVSRIRTEHFPLTLESARPSHTSQYLCASSGGTGGGDITEAFFGQGTRLTVV.

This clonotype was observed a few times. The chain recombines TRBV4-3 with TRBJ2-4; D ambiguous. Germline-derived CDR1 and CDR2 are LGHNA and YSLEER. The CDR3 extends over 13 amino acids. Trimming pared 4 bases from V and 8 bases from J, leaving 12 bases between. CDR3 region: CASSRNSVDIQYF. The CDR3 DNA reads TGCGCCAGCAGCCGAAACTCCGTAGACATTCAGTACTTC.

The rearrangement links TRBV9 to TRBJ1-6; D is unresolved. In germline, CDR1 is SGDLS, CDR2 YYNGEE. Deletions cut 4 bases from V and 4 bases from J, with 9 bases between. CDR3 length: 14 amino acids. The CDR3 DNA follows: TGTGCCAGCAGCCGGACCGTTTATAATTCACCCCTCCACTTT. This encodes CASSRTVYNSPLHF.

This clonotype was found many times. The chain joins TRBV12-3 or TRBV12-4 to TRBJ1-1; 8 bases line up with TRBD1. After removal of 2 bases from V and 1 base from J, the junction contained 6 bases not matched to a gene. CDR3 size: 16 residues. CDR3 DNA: TGTGCCAGCAGTTTAAGATCAGGGGGCAGGAACACTGAAGCTTTCTTT. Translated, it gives CASSLRSGGRNTEAFF.

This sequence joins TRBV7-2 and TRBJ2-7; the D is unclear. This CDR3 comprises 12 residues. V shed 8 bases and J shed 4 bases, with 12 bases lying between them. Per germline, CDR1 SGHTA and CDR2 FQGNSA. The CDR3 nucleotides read TGTGCCAGCGGTTCCGGAGAGTACGAGCAGTACTTC. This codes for CASGSGEYEQYF.

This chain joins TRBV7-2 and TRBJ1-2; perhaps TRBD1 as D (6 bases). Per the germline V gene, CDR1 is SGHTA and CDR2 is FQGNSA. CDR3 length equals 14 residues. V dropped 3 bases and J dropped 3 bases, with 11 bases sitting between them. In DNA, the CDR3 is TGTGCCAGCAGCTTTAGGGGGGGCGACTATGGCTACACCTTC. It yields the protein CASSFRGGDYGYTF.

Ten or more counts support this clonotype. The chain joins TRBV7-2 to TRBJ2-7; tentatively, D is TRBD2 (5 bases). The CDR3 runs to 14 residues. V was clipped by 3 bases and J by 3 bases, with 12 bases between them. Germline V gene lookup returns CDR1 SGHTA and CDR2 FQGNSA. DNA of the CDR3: TGTGCCAGCAGCTTGGCGGGCCCTCACTACGAGCAGTACTTC. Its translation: CASSLAGPHYEQYF.

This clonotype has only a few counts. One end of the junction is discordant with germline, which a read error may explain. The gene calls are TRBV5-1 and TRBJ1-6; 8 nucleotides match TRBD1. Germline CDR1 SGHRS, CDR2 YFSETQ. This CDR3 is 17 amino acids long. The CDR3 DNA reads TGCGCCGGCAGCTCGCAGGGGGCGAGCTCCTATAATTCACCCCTCCACTTT. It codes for CAGSSQGASSYNSPLHF.

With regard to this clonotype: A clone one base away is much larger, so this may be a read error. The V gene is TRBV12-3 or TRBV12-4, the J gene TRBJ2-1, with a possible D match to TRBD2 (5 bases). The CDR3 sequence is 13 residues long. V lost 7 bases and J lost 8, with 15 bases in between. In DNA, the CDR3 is TGTGCCAGCACCCTTACTAGTAGGGATGAGCAGTTCTTC. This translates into CASTLTSRDEQFF.

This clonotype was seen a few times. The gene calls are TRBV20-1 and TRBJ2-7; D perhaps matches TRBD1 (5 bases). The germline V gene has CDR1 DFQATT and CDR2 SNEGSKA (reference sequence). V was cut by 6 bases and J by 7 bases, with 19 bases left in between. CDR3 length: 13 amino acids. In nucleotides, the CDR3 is TGCAGTGCCCTGGGGCAACCCCGGCAAGAGCAGTACTTC. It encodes CSALGQPRQEQYF.

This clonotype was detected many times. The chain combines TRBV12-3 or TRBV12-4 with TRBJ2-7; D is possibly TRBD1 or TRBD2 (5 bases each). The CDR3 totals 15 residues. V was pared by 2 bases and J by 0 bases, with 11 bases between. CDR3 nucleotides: TGTGCCAGCAGTTTACTGGGACCGAGCTCCTACGAGCAGTACTTC. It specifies CASSLLGPSSYEQYF.

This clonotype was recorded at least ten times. As DNA, the CDR3 is TGTGCCAGCAGTGACCCGGGACAGGGTTTAACTGGGGCCAACGTCCTGACTTTC. The encoded protein is CASSDPGQGLTGANVLTF. The J gene is TRBJ2-6, the V gene TRBV25-1; TRBD1 matches at 9 bases. J was trimmed by 2 bases and V by 3 bases; bases with no gene match: 8. CDR1 is MGHDK and CDR2 is SYGVNS in the germline V gene. This CDR3 has 18 residues.

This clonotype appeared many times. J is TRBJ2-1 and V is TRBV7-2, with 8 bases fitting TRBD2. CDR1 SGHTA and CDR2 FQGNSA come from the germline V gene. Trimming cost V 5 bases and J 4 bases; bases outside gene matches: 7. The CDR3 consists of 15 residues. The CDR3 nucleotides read TGTGCCAGCAGCCCGACACGGGGGGGATACAATGAGCAGTTCTTC. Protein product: CASSPTRGGYNEQFF.

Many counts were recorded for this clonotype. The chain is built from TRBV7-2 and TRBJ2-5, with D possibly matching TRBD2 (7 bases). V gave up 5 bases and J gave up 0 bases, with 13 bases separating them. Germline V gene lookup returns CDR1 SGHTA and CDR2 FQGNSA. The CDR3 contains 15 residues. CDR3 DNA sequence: TGTGCCAGCAGCCGCGGGGGCGCGTACCAAGAGACCCAGTACTTC. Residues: CASSRGGAYQETQYF.

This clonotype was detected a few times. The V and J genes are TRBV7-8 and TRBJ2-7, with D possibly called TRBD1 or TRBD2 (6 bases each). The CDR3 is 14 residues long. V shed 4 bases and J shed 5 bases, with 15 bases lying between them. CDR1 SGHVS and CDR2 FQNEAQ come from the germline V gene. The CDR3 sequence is CASSSREGEDEQYF. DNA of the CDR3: TGTGCCAGCAGCTCCCGTGAGGGGGAGGACGAGCAGTACTTC. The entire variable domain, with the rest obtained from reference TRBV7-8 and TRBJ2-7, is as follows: GAGVSQSPRYKVAKRGQDVALRCDPISGHVSLFWYQQALGQGPEFLTYFQNEAQLDKSGLPSDRFFAERPEGSVSTLKIQRTQQEDSAVYLCASSSREGEDEQYFGPGTRLTVT.

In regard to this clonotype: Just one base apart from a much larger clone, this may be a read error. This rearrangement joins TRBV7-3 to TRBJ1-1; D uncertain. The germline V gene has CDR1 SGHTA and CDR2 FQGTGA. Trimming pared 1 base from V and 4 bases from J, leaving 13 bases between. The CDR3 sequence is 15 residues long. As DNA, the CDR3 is TGTGCCAGCAGCTTAATTGGCGGGGTTGGCACTGAAGCTTTCTTT. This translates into CASSLIGGVGTEAFF.

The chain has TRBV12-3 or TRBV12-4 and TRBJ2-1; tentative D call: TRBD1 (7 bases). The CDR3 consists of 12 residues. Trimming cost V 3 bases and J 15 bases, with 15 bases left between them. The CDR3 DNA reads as TGTGCCAGCAGTTTGCAGGGGGAGGATTCGTTCTTC. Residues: CASSLQGEDSFF.

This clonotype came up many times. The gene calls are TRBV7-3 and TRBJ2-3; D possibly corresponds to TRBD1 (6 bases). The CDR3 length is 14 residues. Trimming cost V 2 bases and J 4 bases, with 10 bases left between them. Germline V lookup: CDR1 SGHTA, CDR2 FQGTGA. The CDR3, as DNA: TGTGCCAGCAGCTTACTCACAGGGCCAGATACGCAGTATTTT. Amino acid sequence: CASSLLTGPDTQYF.

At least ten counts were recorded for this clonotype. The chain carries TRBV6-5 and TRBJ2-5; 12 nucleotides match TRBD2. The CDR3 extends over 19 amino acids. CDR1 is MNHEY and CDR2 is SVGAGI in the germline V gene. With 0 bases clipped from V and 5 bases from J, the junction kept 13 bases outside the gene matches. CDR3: CASSYSLTSGGRPDETQYF. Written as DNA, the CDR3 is TGTGCCAGCAGTTACTCCTTGACTAGCGGGGGCCGCCCAGATGAGACCCAGTACTTC.

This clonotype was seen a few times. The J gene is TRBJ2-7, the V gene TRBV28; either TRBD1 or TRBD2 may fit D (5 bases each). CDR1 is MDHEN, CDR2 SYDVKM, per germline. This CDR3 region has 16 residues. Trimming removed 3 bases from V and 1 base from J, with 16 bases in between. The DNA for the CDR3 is TGTGCCAGCAGTTTCGACAGCGACTATGGTTCCTACGAGCAGTACTTC. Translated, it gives CASSFDSDYGSYEQYF.

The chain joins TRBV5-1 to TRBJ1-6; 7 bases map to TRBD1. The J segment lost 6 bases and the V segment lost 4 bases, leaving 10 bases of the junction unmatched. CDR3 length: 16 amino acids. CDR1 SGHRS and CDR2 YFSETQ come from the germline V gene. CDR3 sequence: CASSLETQGGNSPLHF. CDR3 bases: TGCGCCAGCAGCCTCGAAACCCAGGGGGGTAATTCACCCCTCCACTTT.

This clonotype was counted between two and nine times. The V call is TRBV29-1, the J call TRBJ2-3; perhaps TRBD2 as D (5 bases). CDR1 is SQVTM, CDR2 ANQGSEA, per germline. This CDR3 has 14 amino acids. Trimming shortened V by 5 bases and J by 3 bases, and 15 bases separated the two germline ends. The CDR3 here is CSVSWGVGTDTQYF. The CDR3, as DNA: TGCAGCGTTTCATGGGGAGTAGGAACAGATACGCAGTATTTT.

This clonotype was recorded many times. CDR3 sequence: CASRRTSGTDTQYF. The CDR3 DNA follows: TGCGCCAGCAGAAGGACTAGCGGGACAGATACGCAGTATTTT. The rearrangement links TRBV4-1 to TRBJ2-3; the match to TRBD2 covers 11 bases. The CDR3 totals 14 residues. The junction had 2 bases not matched to a gene; V was cut back by 6 bases and J by 3 bases. Germline CDR1 MGHRA, CDR2 YSYEKL.

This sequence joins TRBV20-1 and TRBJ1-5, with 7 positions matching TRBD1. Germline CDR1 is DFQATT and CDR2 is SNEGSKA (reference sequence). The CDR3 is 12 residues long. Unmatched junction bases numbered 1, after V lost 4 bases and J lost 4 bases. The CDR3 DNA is TGCAGTGCTACAGGGGGTAATCAGCCCCAGCATTTT. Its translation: CSATGGNQPQHF.

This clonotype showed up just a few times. DNA for the CDR3: TGTGCCAGCAGGACGACCGTCTCCTACGAGCAGTACTTC. Translation gives CASRTTVSYEQYF. The chain has TRBV7-9 and TRBJ2-7, with unresolved D. V dropped 6 bases and J dropped 0 bases, with 9 bases sitting between them. This CDR3 is 13 amino acids long. CDR1 SEHNR and CDR2 FQNEAQ come from the germline V gene (reference sequence).

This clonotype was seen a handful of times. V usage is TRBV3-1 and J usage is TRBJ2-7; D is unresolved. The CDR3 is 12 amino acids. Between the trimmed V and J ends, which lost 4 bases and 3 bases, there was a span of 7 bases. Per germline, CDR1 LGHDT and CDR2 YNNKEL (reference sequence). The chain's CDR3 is CASSRTSYEQYF. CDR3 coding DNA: TGTGCCAGCAGCCGGACCAGCTACGAGCAGTACTTC.

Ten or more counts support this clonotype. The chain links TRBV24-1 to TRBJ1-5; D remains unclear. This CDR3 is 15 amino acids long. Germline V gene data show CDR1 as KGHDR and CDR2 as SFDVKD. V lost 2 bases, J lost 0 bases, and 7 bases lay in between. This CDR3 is CATSDSRDSNQPQHF. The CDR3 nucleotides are TGTGCCACCAGTGATTCCCGGGATAGCAATCAGCCCCAGCATTTT.

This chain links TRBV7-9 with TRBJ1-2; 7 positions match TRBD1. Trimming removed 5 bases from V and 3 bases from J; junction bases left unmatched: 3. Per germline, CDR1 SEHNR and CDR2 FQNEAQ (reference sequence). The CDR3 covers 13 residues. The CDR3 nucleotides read TGTGCCAGCAGCGGGACAGCCGACTATGGCTACACCTTC. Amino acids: CASSGTADYGYTF.

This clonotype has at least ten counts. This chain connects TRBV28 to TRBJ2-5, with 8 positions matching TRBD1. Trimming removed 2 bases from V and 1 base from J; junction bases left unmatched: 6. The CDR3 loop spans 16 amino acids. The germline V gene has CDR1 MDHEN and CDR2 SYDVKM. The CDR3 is CASSLRRQGTQETQYF. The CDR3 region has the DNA TGTGCCAGCAGTTTAAGGAGACAGGGGACCCAAGAGACCCAGTACTTC.

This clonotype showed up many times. The CDR3 DNA is TGTGCCAGCAGCTGGGACTTACAAAACATTCAGTACTTC. Translation gives CASSWDLQNIQYF. The chain uses TRBV7-9 and TRBJ2-4, with D possibly matching TRBD2 (6 bases). V gave up 4 bases and J gave up 5 bases, with 9 bases separating them. Germline V gene data show CDR1 as SEHNR and CDR2 as FQNEAQ (reference sequence). The CDR3 has 13 amino acids. The entire variable domain, with the rest obtained from reference TRBV7-9 and TRBJ2-4, is as follows: DTGVSQNPRHKITKRGQNVTFRCDPISEHNRLYWYRQTLGQGPEFLTYFQNEAQLEKSRLLSDRFSAERPKGSFSTLEIQRTEQGDSAMYLCASSWDLQNIQYFGAGTRLSVL.